This entry lists 10 T cell receptor beta chains sequenced from one sample in a study of read filtering for tumor transcriptome and immune sequencing (dated by TCRdb to about 2020). Instrument on record: Illumina HiSeq 4000. TCR libraries were constructed from 350 to 400 ng RNA using the Immunoverse kit, and molecular barcoded adaptors covering alpha/delta and beta/gamma chains were employed. TCRdb ran its own pipeline on the public reads, namely fastp trimming at Q25 and MiXCR clone calling, and kept in-frame beta chains. Rows with one shared CDR3 protein collapse into an entry with the most common genes and DNA. Present in this sample are approximately 93,000 distinct CDR3 sequences, roughly a fifth of which were seen just once. The ten largest clones add up to about 10% of the sample. Material: a population of CD138-negative cells sorted from bone marrow. The cell subset or site label, as the study defines it: bone marrow mononuclear cells depleted of CD138+ plasma/myeloma cells by negative magnetic selection. Receptors were obtained from a donor over 35 with multiple myeloma.

This clonotype was picked up a small number of times. The rearrangement links TRBV7-2 to TRBJ1-2; the D gene is possibly TRBD1 (5 bases). The CDR3 consists of 14 residues. The germline V and J ends were trimmed by 3 bases and 2 bases, with 10 bases remaining between them. Germline V gene data show CDR1 as SGHTA and CDR2 as FQGNSA. Here the CDR3 reads CASSFGGTNYGYTF. Written as DNA, the CDR3 is TGTGCCAGCAGCTTCGGGGGAACAAACTATGGCTACACCTTC. The entire variable domain, with the rest obtained from reference TRBV7-2 and TRBJ1-2, is as follows: GAGVSQSPSNKVTEKGKDVELRCDPISGHTALYWYRQSLGQGLEFLIYFQGNSAPDKSGLPSDRFSAERTGGSVSTLTIQRTQQEDSAVYLCASSFGGTNYGYTFGSGTRLTVV.

The table lists this clonotype with many counts. An end of the junction differs from the germline gene, which may be a read error. The J gene is TRBJ2-7, the V gene TRBV5-1; D ambiguous. There are 12 residues in the CDR3. Per the germline V gene, CDR1 is SGHRS and CDR2 is YFSETQ. The CDR3: CASSLGSGEQYF. The CDR3 DNA sequence: TGTGCCAGCAGCTTGGGGTCTGGGGAGCAGTACTTC.

In this sample, this clonotype turned up many times. The chain joins TRBV2 to TRBJ1-1; D may be TRBD1 (5 bases). The ends were cut back, 3 bases at V and 6 bases at J, with 8 bases in the middle. The CDR3 contains 12 residues. The germline CDR1 and CDR2 sequences are SNHLY and FYNNEI. CDR3 DNA sequence: TGTGCCAGCAGTGACGACAGACCTGAAGCTTTCTTT. Translated, it gives CASSDDRPEAFF. The full variable domain, rest sourced from reference TRBV2 and TRBJ1-1, is EPEVTQTPSHQVTQMGQEVILRCVPISNHLYFYWYRQILGQKVEFLVSFYNNEISEKSEIFDDQFSVERPDGSNFTLKIRSTKLEDSAMYFCASSDDRPEAFFGQGTRLTVV.

There are many counts of this clonotype. V is TRBV11-2 and J is TRBJ2-7; TRBD1 aligns across 12 bases. The V gene end was trimmed by 4 bases and the J gene end by 3 bases; junction bases not matched to a gene: 1. This CDR3 spans 14 amino acids. Per the germline V gene, CDR1 is SGHAT and CDR2 is FQNNGV. The CDR3 coding sequence is TGTGCCAGCAGCTGGGACAGGGGGCTCTACGAGCAGTACTTC. It specifies CASSWDRGLYEQYF.

This clonotype was counted many times. The CDR3 bases are TGTGCCAGCAGCCAGGGGTTCTACGAGCAGTACTTC. Translation: CASSQGFYEQYF. The gene calls are TRBV2 and TRBJ2-7; perhaps TRBD1 as D (6 bases). Germline CDR1 reads SNHLY; CDR2 reads FYNNEI. V was clipped by 6 bases and J by 3 bases, with 9 bases between them. The CDR3 totals 12 residues.

This clonotype came up a few times. The CDR3 reads CASSQDQGGGWAQHF. In DNA, the CDR3 is TGCGCCAGCAGCCAAGATCAGGGAGGGGGTTGGGCCCAGCATTTT. The V and J genes are TRBV4-1 and TRBJ1-5; tentatively, D is TRBD1 (6 bases). This CDR3 spans 15 amino acids. Germline V gene sequence: CDR1 MGHRA, CDR2 YSYEKL. Trimming pared 0 bases from V and 11 bases from J, leaving 17 bases between.

The sample holds many counts of this clonotype. The V and J genes are TRBV7-9 and TRBJ2-2, with D hard to call. The germline V gene encodes CDR1 SEHNR and CDR2 FQNEAQ (reference sequence). Trimming stripped 5 bases from V and 7 bases from J, with 14 bases between. The CDR3 length is 14 residues. The CDR3 DNA sequence: TGTGCCAGCAGCCCCCGCCGAGGTCGCGGGGAGCTGTTTTTT. Amino acid sequence: CASSPRRGRGELFF.

This clonotype showed up many times. The genes are TRBV2 and TRBJ2-1; 8 bases match TRBD1. Looked up from germline, CDR1 is SNHLY and CDR2 is FYNNEI. The CDR3 runs to 14 residues. Germline trimming cut 5 bases from V and 8 bases from J; bases unmatched to any gene: 8. CDR3 in amino acids: CASSLDRGSDEQFF. The CDR3 DNA sequence: TGTGCCAGCAGTCTCGACAGGGGCTCGGATGAGCAGTTCTTC.

This clonotype has at least ten counts. At one end the junction does not follow the germline gene, possibly because of a read error. The J gene is TRBJ2-6, the V gene TRBV7-7, with 8 bases that match TRBD1. The CDR3 is 16 amino acids. CDR1 SSHAT and CDR2 FNYEAQ come from the germline V gene (reference sequence). The CDR3 is CASSPTTGAGANVLTF. The CDR3 bases are TGTGCTAGCAGCCCAACGACAGGGGCTGGGGCCAACGTCCTGACTTTC. The full variable domain, completed using reference TRBV7-7 and TRBJ2-6, is GAGVSQSPRYKVTKRGQDVTLRCDPISSHATLYWYQQALGQGPEFLTYFNYEAQPDKSGLPSDRFSAERPEGSISTLTIQRTEQRDSAMYRCASSPTTGAGANVLTFGAGSRLTVL.

The chain has TRBV20-1 and TRBJ1-1; 8 bases are shared with TRBD1. The CDR3 spans 14 residues. V trimming: 5 bases; J trimming: 7 bases; junction bases outside the gene matches: 12. Germline V CDR1 and CDR2: DFQATT, SNEGSKA (reference sequence). The CDR3 DNA follows: TGCAGTGCTGGGAGGTCGGACAGGGTGAATGAAGCTTTCTTT. It codes for CSAGRSDRVNEAFF.